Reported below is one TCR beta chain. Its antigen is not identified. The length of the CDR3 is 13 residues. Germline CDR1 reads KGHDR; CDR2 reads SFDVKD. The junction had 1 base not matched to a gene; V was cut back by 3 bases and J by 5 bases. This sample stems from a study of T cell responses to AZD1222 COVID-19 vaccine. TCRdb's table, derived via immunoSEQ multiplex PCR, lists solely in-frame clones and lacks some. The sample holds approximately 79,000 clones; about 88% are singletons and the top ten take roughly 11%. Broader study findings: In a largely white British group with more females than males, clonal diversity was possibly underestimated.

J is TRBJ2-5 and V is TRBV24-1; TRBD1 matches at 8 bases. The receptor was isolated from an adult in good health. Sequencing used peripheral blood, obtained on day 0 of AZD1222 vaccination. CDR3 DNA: TGTGCCACCAGTGATCGGACAGGGGAGACCCAGTACTTC. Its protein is CATSDRTGETQYF.